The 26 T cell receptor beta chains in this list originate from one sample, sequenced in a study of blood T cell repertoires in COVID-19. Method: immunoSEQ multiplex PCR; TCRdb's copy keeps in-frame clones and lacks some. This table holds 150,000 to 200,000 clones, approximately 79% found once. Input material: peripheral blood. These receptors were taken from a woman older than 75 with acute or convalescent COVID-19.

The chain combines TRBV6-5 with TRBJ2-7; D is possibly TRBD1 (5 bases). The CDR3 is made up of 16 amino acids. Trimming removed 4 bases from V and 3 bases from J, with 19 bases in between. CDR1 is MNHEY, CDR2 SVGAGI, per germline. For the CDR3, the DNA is TGTGCCAGCAGTTTCTCGGTTTCAGGGTATTACTACGAGCAGTACTTC. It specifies CASSFSVSGYYYEQYF.

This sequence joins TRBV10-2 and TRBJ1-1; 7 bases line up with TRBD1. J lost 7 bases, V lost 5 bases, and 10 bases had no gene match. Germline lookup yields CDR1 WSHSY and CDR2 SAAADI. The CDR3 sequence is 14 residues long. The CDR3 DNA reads TGCGCCAGCAGTCCGACAGGGAGCCTTGGTGAAGCTTTCTTT. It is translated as CASSPTGSLGEAFF.

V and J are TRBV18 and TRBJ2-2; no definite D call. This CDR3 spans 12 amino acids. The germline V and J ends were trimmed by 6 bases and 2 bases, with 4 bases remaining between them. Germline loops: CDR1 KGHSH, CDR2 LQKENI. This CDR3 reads CASSANTGELFF. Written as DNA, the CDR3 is TGTGCCAGCTCGGCCAACACCGGGGAGCTGTTTTTT.

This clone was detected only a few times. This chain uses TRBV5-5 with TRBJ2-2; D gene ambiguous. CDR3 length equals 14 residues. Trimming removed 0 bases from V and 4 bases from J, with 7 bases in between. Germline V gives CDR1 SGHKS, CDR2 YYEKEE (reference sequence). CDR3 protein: CASSLELTTGELFF. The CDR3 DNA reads TGTGCCAGCAGCTTGGAGCTTACCACCGGGGAGCTGTTTTTT.

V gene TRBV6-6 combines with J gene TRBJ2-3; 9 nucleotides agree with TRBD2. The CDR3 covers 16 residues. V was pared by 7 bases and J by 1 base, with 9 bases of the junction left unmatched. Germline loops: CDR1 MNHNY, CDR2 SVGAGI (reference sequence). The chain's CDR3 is CASTRLAGGGTDTQYF. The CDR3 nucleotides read TGTGCCAGCACCCGGTTGGCGGGAGGGGGCACAGATACGCAGTATTTT.

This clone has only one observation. In DNA, the CDR3 is TGTGCCATCAAGTCAGACCAAGAGACCCAGTACTTC. Translating gives CAIKSDQETQYF. The gene calls are TRBV10-3 and TRBJ2-5; D gene ambiguous. The germline V and J ends were trimmed by 7 bases and 0 bases, with 6 bases remaining between them. Germline V gene data show CDR1 as ENHRY and CDR2 as SYGVKD. The CDR3 is 12 amino acids.

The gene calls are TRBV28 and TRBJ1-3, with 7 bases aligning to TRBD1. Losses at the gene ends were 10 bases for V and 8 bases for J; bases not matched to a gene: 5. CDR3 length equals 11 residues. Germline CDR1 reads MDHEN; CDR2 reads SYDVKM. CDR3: CATTGDDTIYF. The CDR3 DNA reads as TGTGCCACCACAGGGGATGACACCATATATTTT.

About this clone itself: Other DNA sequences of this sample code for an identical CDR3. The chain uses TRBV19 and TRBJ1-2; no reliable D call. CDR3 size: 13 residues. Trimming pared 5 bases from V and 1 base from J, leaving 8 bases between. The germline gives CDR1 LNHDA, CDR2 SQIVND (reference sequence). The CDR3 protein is CASSRTVNYGYTF. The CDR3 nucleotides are TGTGCCAGTAGTCGTACAGTTAACTATGGCTACACCTTC.

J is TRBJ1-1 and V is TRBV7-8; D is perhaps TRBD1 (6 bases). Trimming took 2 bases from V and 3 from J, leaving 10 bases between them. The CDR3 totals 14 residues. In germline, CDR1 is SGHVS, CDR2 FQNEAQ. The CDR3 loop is CASSLLDSYTEAFF. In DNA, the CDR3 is TGTGCCAGCAGCTTATTGGACAGCTACACTGAAGCTTTCTTT.

The CDR3 DNA reads TGTGCCAGCAGTTTGCACAGTCCTGGAGGCGAAAAACTGTTTTTT. It codes for CASSLHSPGGEKLFF. The chain links TRBV28 to TRBJ1-4; D gene unclear. CDR1 is MDHEN and CDR2 is SYDVKM in the germline V gene. Trimming took off 3 bases at V and 8 bases at J, with 16 bases between the two ends. CDR3 length equals 15 residues.

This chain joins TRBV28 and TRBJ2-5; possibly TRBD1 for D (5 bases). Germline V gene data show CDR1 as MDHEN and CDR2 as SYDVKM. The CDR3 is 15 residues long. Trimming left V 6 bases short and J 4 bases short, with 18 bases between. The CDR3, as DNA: TGTGCCAGCAGGAAGTTGGACAAGGTGGGAGAGACCCAGTACTTC. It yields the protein CASRKLDKVGETQYF.

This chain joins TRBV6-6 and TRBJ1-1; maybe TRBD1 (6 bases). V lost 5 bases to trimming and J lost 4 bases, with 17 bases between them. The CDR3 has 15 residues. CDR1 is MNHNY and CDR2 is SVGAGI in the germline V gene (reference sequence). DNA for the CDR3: TGTGCCAGCAGTCTACAGGGATTTGAGGGCACTGAAGCTTTCTTT. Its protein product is CASSLQGFEGTEAFF.

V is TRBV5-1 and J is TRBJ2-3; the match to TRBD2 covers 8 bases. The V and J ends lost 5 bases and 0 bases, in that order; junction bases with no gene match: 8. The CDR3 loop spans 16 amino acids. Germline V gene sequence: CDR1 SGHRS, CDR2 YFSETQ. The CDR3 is CASRRQREPSTDTQYF. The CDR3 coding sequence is TGCGCCAGCAGACGCCAGCGGGAGCCGAGCACAGATACGCAGTATTTT.

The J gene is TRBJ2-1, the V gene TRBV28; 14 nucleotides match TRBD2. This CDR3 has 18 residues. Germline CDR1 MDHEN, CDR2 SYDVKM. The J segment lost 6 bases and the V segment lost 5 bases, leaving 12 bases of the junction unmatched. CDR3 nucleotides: TGTGCCAGCAGTCCCGGGACTAGCGGGAGTTATAACCCCAATGAGCAGTTCTTC. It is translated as CASSPGTSGSYNPNEQFF.

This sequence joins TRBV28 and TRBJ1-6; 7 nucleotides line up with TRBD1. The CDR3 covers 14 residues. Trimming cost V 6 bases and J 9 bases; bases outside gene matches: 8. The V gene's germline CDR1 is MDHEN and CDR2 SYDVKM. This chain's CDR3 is CASSRTGAFSPLHF. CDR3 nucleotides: TGTGCCAGCAGCCGGACAGGCGCTTTTTCACCCCTCCACTTT.

CDR3 DNA: TGTGCCAGCAGAGAAGACGGGAGTGGGGACGAGCAGTACTTC. This gives the protein CASREDGSGDEQYF. This chain uses TRBV28 with TRBJ2-7, with a possible D match to TRBD2 (6 bases). Germline CDR1 reads MDHEN; CDR2 reads SYDVKM. This CDR3 comprises 14 residues. Trimming stripped 6 bases from V and 5 bases from J, with 17 bases between.

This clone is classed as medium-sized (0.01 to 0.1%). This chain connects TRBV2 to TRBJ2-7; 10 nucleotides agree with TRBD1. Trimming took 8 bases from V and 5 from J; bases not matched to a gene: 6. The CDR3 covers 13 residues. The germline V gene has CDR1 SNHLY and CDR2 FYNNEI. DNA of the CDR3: TGTGCCAGCGTCCTGGGACAGGGGAACGAGCAGTACTTC. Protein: CASVLGQGNEQYF.

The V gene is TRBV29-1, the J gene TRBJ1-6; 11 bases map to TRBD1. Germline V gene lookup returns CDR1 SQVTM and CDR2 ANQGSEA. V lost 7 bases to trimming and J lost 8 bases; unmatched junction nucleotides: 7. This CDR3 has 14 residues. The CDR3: CSARTGGTDSPLHF. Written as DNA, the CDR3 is TGCAGCGCAAGGACAGGGGGCACTGATTCACCCCTCCACTTT.

The CDR3 DNA sequence: TGTGCCAGCAGCGTAAGGGACCGGGGGTATGGCTACACCTTC. It specifies CASSVRDRGYGYTF. The chain is built from TRBV5-6 and TRBJ1-2, with D perhaps matching TRBD1 (5 bases). CDR3 length: 14 amino acids. Germline V CDR1 and CDR2: SGHDT, YYEEEE. V dropped 4 bases and J dropped 5 bases, with 15 bases sitting between them.

Here the CDR3 reads CASSSRQTEAFF. DNA of the CDR3: TGTGCCAGCAGTTCGCGGCAGACTGAAGCTTTCTTT. J is TRBJ1-1 and V is TRBV27, with unresolved D. The CDR3 covers 12 residues. Germline lookup yields CDR1 MNHEY and CDR2 SMNVEV (reference sequence). Trimming stripped 4 bases from V and 5 bases from J, with 8 bases between.

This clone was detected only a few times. The CDR3 loop is CASSVLGEGGTGELFF. The CDR3 DNA follows: TGTGCCAGCAGCGTCTTGGGGGAGGGCGGCACCGGGGAGCTGTTTTTT. V gene TRBV9 combines with J gene TRBJ2-2, with 7 bases matching TRBD2. Germline CDR1 is SGDLS and CDR2 is YYNGEE. The CDR3 is made up of 16 amino acids. V lost 2 bases and J lost 4; bases outside the gene matches: 8.

The CDR3 sequence: CASSPRQGVGTEAFF. CDR3 DNA sequence: TGCGCCAGCAGCCCTAGACAGGGGGTGGGCACTGAAGCTTTCTTT. The chain recombines TRBV5-1 with TRBJ1-1; 9 nucleotides line up with TRBD1. Germline V gives CDR1 SGHRS, CDR2 YFSETQ. The junction had 8 bases not matched to a gene; V was cut back by 4 bases and J by 4 bases. There are 15 residues in the CDR3. The full variable domain, in which reference TRBV5-1 and TRBJ1-1 provide the parts outside the CDR3, is KAGVTQTPRYLIKTRGQQVTLSCSPISGHRSVSWYQQTPGQGLQFLFEYFSETQRNKGNFPGRFSGRQFSNSRSEMNVSTLELGDSALYLCASSPRQGVGTEAFFGQGTRLTVV.

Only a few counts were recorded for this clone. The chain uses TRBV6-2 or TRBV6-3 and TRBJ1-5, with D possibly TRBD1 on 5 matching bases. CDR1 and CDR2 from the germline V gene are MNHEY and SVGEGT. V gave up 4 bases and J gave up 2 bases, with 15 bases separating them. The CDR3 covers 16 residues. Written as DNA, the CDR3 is TGTGCCAGCAGTTTCGGGACTCTGCATGGCAATCAGCCCCAGCATTTT. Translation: CASSFGTLHGNQPQHF.

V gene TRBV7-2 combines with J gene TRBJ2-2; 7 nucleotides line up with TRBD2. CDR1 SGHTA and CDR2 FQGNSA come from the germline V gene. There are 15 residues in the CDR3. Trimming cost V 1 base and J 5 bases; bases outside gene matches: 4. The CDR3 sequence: CASSLDGTNTGELFF. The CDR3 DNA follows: TGTGCCAGCAGCTTAGATGGGACTAATACCGGGGAGCTGTTTTTT.

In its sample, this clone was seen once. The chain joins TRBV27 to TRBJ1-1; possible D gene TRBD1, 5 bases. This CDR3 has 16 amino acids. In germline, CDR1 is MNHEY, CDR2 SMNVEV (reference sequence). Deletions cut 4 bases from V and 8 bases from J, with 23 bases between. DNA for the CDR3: TGTGCCAGCAGTTCTCCCCCAGGGAACAAAGACAACGAAGCTTTCTTT. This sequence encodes CASSSPPGNKDNEAFF.

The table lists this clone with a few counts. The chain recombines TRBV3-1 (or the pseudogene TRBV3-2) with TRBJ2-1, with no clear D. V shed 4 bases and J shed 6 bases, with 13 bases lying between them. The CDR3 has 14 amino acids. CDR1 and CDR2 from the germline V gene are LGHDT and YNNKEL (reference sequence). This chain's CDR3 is CASSPLTPVNEQFF. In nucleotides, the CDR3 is TGTGCCAGCAGCCCCCTAACCCCGGTCAATGAGCAGTTCTTC.